This T cell receptor (beta chain) was obtained from a study of blood T cells in healthy people across ages. V trimming: 1 base; J trimming: 5 bases; junction bases outside the gene matches: 8. Germline loops: CDR1 SNHLY, CDR2 FYNNEI. The length of the CDR3 is 17 residues. A J-beta primer mix and a sample-barcoded 5' primer were used in a second PCR of about 7 to 12 cycles. Each CDR3 protein gets one entry after TCRdb re-called the 5' RACE reads with MiXCR. The table includes more than 650,000 distinct CDR3 sequences, 20% to 30% detected once. These data were likewise used in another study, on T cells of mothers and their children. This second study notes: Mothers gave over 8 million TCR beta CDR3 reads each, and children roughly 3 million each.

The origin of this receptor is a boy aged 5-17 years in good health. Sequenced sample: blood. The chain links TRBV2 to TRBJ2-5, with TRBD2 matching 12 bases. DNA for the CDR3: TGTGCCAGCAGTGAAGATGTGACTAGCGGGAGAATGGAGACCCAGTACTTC. The encoded protein is CASSEDVTSGRMETQYF.